The 30 T cell receptor beta chains given below trace back to one sample, sequenced in a study of early stage breast cancer tumors. The repertoire was sequenced with immunoSEQ multiplex PCR; TCRdb's copy has only in-frame clones and lacks some. There are approximately 52,000 clones in the sample; around 83% occur only once, and 1.4% lies in the top ten. Material for sequencing was blood. These TCRs come from a person aged 45 to 59 with breast cancer.

The V gene is TRBV19, the J gene TRBJ1-2; D is uncertain. Trimming pared 3 bases from V and 8 bases from J, leaving 10 bases between. Germline values: CDR1 LNHDA, CDR2 SQIVND (reference sequence). The length of the CDR3 is 12 residues. CDR3 protein: CASSMDGMGYTF. In nucleotides, the CDR3 is TGTGCCAGTAGTATGGACGGGATGGGCTACACCTTC.

This clone was detected once. The chain's CDR3 is CASSLRILAGVYYNEQFF. DNA for the CDR3: TGCGCCAGCAGCCTCAGGATCCTAGCGGGAGTTTACTACAATGAGCAGTTCTTC. The chain combines TRBV4-3 with TRBJ2-1; TRBD2 matches at 10 bases. Trimming cost V 4 bases and J 3 bases; bases outside gene matches: 12. Germline CDR1 reads LGHNA; CDR2 reads YSLEER. The CDR3 spans 18 residues.

The chain links TRBV11-2 to TRBJ1-2, with 7 bases identical to TRBD1. Germline loops: CDR1 SGHAT, CDR2 FQNNGV. This CDR3 has 15 amino acids. The J segment lost 4 bases and the V segment lost 5 bases, leaving 10 bases of the junction unmatched. Here the CDR3 reads CASSPTRQGGYGYTF. The CDR3, as DNA: TGTGCCAGCAGCCCTACGAGACAGGGCGGCTATGGCTACACCTTC. The full variable domain, with the rest looked up from reference TRBV11-2 and TRBJ1-2, is EAGVAQSPRYKIIEKRQSVAFWCNPISGHATLYWYQQILGQGPKLLIQFQNNGVVDDSQLPKDRFSAERLKGVDSTLKIQPAKLEDSAVYLCASSPTRQGGYGYTFGSGTRLTVV.

The V gene is TRBV5-5, the J gene TRBJ2-1; D possibly corresponds to TRBD2 (6 bases). The V gene lost 4 bases and the J gene lost 5 bases, with 13 bases spanning the gap. Germline V gene lookup returns CDR1 SGHKS and CDR2 YYEKEE (reference sequence). This CDR3 region has 14 residues. The CDR3 loop is CASSRPGENNEQFF. For the CDR3, the DNA is TGTGCCAGCAGCCGGCCGGGGGAAAACAATGAGCAGTTCTTC.

The gene calls are TRBV7-8 and TRBJ1-1; 8 nucleotides line up with TRBD1. The V gene's germline CDR1 is SGHVS and CDR2 FQNEAQ. V lost 0 bases and J lost 1; bases outside the gene matches: 10. The CDR3 extends over 18 amino acids. CDR3 sequence reads: CASSLALTTGGRNTEAFF. CDR3 in DNA: TGTGCCAGCAGCTTAGCCCTTACCACAGGGGGGAGGAACACTGAAGCTTTCTTT.

The chain uses TRBV28 and TRBJ1-2, with D maybe TRBD1 (5 bases). From germline, CDR1 is MDHEN and CDR2 SYDVKM. V was clipped by 5 bases and J by 7 bases, with 11 bases between them. The CDR3 loop spans 12 amino acids. This CDR3 is CASSQVRGGYTF. CDR3 nucleotide sequence: TGTGCCAGCAGTCAGGTTAGGGGTGGCTACACCTTC.

This clone occurred a few times. This rearrangement joins TRBV6-5 to TRBJ2-4, with D possibly matching TRBD2 (6 bases). Germline V gives CDR1 MNHEY, CDR2 SVGAGI. The CDR3 totals 11 residues. V was shortened by 6 bases and J by 7 bases, with 7 bases between the two germline ends. The CDR3 bases are TGTGCCAGCAGGGAGGGGAACATTCAGTACTTC. Translating gives CASREGNIQYF.

This chain links TRBV6-5 with TRBJ2-7; 9 positions agree with TRBD2. The V and J ends lost 0 bases and 3 bases, in that order; junction bases with no gene match: 3. The CDR3 contains 15 residues. Per the germline V gene, CDR1 is MNHEY and CDR2 is SVGAGI. The CDR3 protein is CASSYSAGGIYEQYF. The CDR3 coding sequence is TGTGCCAGCAGTTACTCGGCGGGAGGGATCTACGAGCAGTACTTC.

The chain links TRBV7-2 to TRBJ2-1, with D possibly matching TRBD1 (6 bases). CDR1 SGHTA and CDR2 FQGNSA come from the germline V gene. Trimming stripped 4 bases from V and 6 bases from J, with 13 bases between. The CDR3 runs to 14 residues. The CDR3 here is CASSSPTGFNEQFF. The CDR3, as DNA: TGTGCCAGCAGCTCGCCCACAGGGTTCAATGAGCAGTTCTTC.

The J gene is TRBJ2-7, the V gene TRBV29-1; D ambiguous. The ends were cut back, 7 bases at V and 5 bases at J, with 15 bases in the middle. Per the germline V gene, CDR1 is SQVTM and CDR2 is ANQGSEA. The CDR3 spans 12 residues. The CDR3 here is CSEAPRLDEQYF. As DNA, the CDR3 is TGCAGCGAGGCGCCCCGACTTGACGAGCAGTACTTC.

The rearrangement joins TRBV27 to TRBJ2-7; 11 bases are shared with TRBD2. CDR1 is MNHEY and CDR2 is SMNVEV in the germline V gene (reference sequence). After removal of 5 bases from V and 3 bases from J, the junction contained 3 bases not matched to a gene. This CDR3 comprises 14 residues. CDR3 DNA: TGTGCCAGCAGTCCGGGGACTAGCGGCTACGAGCAGTACTTC. This translates into CASSPGTSGYEQYF.

The chain combines TRBV5-1 with TRBJ1-4; no clear D. The V gene lost 2 bases and the J gene lost 4 bases, with 6 bases spanning the gap. CDR1 and CDR2 from the germline V gene are SGHRS and YFSETQ. The CDR3 totals 13 residues. The CDR3 sequence is CASSFSDNEKLFF. The CDR3 DNA reads TGCGCCAGCAGCTTTTCAGATAATGAAAAACTGTTTTTT.

This sequence joins TRBV9 and TRBJ2-1, with 8 nucleotides matching TRBD2. With V trimmed by 0 bases and J by 2 bases, 4 bases remained unmatched. The CDR3 sequence is 16 residues long. Looked up from germline, CDR1 is SGDLS and CDR2 is YYNGEE. This chain's CDR3 is CASSVGYGGAYNEQFF. In nucleotides, the CDR3 is TGTGCCAGCAGCGTAGGGTACGGGGGGGCCTACAATGAGCAGTTCTTC.

This clone was recorded only once. The chain's CDR3 is CASSPLLAGGPYEQYF. CDR3 sequence (DNA): TGTGCCAGTAGTCCGTTACTAGCGGGAGGGCCCTACGAGCAGTACTTC. The chain combines TRBV19 with TRBJ2-7, with 13 bases lining up with TRBD2. This CDR3 contains 16 residues. The germline V gene encodes CDR1 LNHDA and CDR2 SQIVND (reference sequence). The V segment lost 5 bases and the J segment 2 bases; nucleotides outside the gene matches: 6.

This clone was counted between two and nine times. The chain is built from TRBV9 and TRBJ2-1; D possibly corresponds to TRBD2 (6 bases). CDR3 size: 15 residues. The ends were cut back, 5 bases at V and 2 bases at J, with 14 bases in the middle. Germline-derived CDR1 and CDR2 are SGDLS and YYNGEE. CDR3 amino acids: CASSRGAGPYNEQFF. For the CDR3, the DNA is TGTGCCAGCAGTCGAGGGGCGGGGCCCTACAATGAGCAGTTCTTC.

This clone was observed a handful of times. V is TRBV5-1 and J is TRBJ2-1; 7 nucleotides agree with TRBD2. Germline values: CDR1 SGHRS, CDR2 YFSETQ. With 6 bases clipped from V and 5 bases from J, the junction kept 14 bases outside the gene matches. This CDR3 region has 16 residues. The CDR3 reads CASTAEVPSGHNEQFF. In DNA, the CDR3 is TGCGCCAGCACAGCTGAGGTCCCTAGCGGCCACAATGAGCAGTTCTTC.

The V call is TRBV28, the J call TRBJ2-2, with TRBD1 as a possible D gene (6 bases). The CDR3 contains 17 residues. CDR1 MDHEN and CDR2 SYDVKM come from the germline V gene. Trimming stripped 3 bases from V and 5 bases from J, with 19 bases between. CDR3 protein: CASSFVGRQALTGELFF. The CDR3 bases are TGTGCCAGCAGTTTCGTGGGAAGACAGGCCTTAACCGGGGAGCTGTTTTTT.

V gene TRBV6-5 combines with J gene TRBJ2-3, with 7 nucleotides matching TRBD2. This CDR3 contains 13 residues. Unmatched junction bases numbered 5, after V lost 8 bases and J lost 3 bases. The germline V gene encodes CDR1 MNHEY and CDR2 SVGAGI. CDR3 amino acids: CASGKRDTDTQYF. Here the CDR3 DNA reads TGTGCCAGCGGGAAGCGGGATACAGATACGCAGTATTTT.

The chain links TRBV10-1 to TRBJ2-1; 12 bases line up with TRBD2. The germline V gene encodes CDR1 WNHNN and CDR2 SYGVQD (reference sequence). The CDR3 contains 17 residues. The V gene end was trimmed by 4 bases and the J gene end by 2 bases; junction bases not matched to a gene: 6. The CDR3 DNA is TGCGCCAGCAGTGGACCTACTAGCGGGAGGACCTACAATGAGCAGTTCTTC. The encoded protein is CASSGPTSGRTYNEQFF.

This clone appeared a single time. This chain uses TRBV7-2 with TRBJ2-2; a possible D gene is TRBD1 (6 bases). The CDR3 spans 16 residues. The germline V and J ends were trimmed by 3 bases and 1 base, with 12 bases remaining between them. Germline V CDR1 and CDR2: SGHTA, FQGNSA. The CDR3 nucleotides read TGTGCCAGCAGCTTCCGCCAAGGGGGGAACACCGGGGAGCTGTTTTTT. As protein: CASSFRQGGNTGELFF.

This sequence joins TRBV11-2 and TRBJ2-1, with 7 nucleotides matching TRBD2. The J segment lost 3 bases and the V segment lost 1 base, leaving 3 bases of the junction unmatched. Germline V gives CDR1 SGHAT, CDR2 FQNNGV. CDR3 length equals 15 residues. CDR3 residues: CASSLVPSGYNEQFF. The DNA of the CDR3 is TGTGCCAGCAGCTTAGTGCCTAGCGGCTACAATGAGCAGTTCTTC. The variable domain in full, completed from reference TRBV11-2 and TRBJ2-1, reads EAGVAQSPRYKIIEKRQSVAFWCNPISGHATLYWYQQILGQGPKLLIQFQNNGVVDDSQLPKDRFSAERLKGVDSTLKIQPAKLEDSAVYLCASSLVPSGYNEQFFGPGTRLTVL.

The J gene is TRBJ1-2, the V gene TRBV28; possible D gene TRBD1, 5 bases. This CDR3 is built from 14 residues. CDR1 is MDHEN and CDR2 is SYDVKM in the germline V gene. Trimming took 0 bases from V and 4 from J, leaving 9 bases between them. The DNA for the CDR3 is TGTGCCAGCAGTTTATGGCAGGGTAGCTATGGCTACACCTTC. It translates to CASSLWQGSYGYTF.

This clone was detected only once. The rearrangement links TRBV27 to TRBJ2-5; D gene uncertain. The CDR3 runs 16 residues. The V end lost 10 bases, the J end lost 1 base, and 22 bases lay between the germline ends. The germline V gene has CDR1 MNHEY and CDR2 SMNVEV (reference sequence). DNA for the CDR3: TGTGCCACCTCACCGAGCCTGGCTAACTTCCAAGAGACCCAGTACTTC. It codes for CATSPSLANFQETQYF.

This chain links TRBV12-5 with TRBJ2-2; TRBD1 might be the D (6 bases). The CDR3 runs 14 residues. Trimming left V 9 bases short and J 3 bases short, with 14 bases between. Germline loops: CDR1 LGHNT, CDR2 FRNRAP. The CDR3 loop reads CARMGHPYTGELFF. The CDR3 nucleotides are TGTGCTAGAATGGGACATCCCTACACCGGGGAGCTGTTTTTT.

The chain has TRBV7-9 and TRBJ2-1, with TRBD2 matching 7 bases. With V trimmed by 6 bases and J by 6 bases, 11 bases remained unmatched. This CDR3 is 15 amino acids long. The germline V gene has CDR1 SEHNR and CDR2 FQNEAQ (reference sequence). CDR3 nucleotide sequence: TGTGCCAGCAGGCACAGCGGGGAGGGACGCAATGAGCAGTTCTTC. Residues: CASRHSGEGRNEQFF.

The rearrangement joins TRBV7-2 to TRBJ1-1; tentatively, D is TRBD1 (6 bases). The CDR3 consists of 14 residues. The V gene lost 6 bases and the J gene lost 7 bases, with 18 bases spanning the gap. Germline CDR1 is SGHTA and CDR2 is FQGNSA. The CDR3 sequence is CASSYYRTVNEAFF. The CDR3 nucleotides are TGTGCCAGCAGTTACTATCGGACAGTCAATGAAGCTTTCTTT.

The rearrangement joins TRBV19 to TRBJ2-3, with D tentatively TRBD2 (6 bases). The CDR3 extends over 13 amino acids. Germline CDR1 and CDR2: LNHDA and SQIVND (reference sequence). V lost 7 bases to trimming and J lost 1 base, with 9 bases between them. Here the CDR3 reads CASKLAGTDTQYF. CDR3 DNA: TGTGCCAGTAAGTTAGCGGGCACAGATACGCAGTATTTT.

This clone was found a few times. This chain uses TRBV28 with TRBJ2-7, with 9 bases aligning to TRBD1. Per germline, CDR1 MDHEN and CDR2 SYDVKM. The CDR3 length is 14 residues. V trimming: 8 bases; J trimming: 6 bases; junction bases outside the gene matches: 11. The chain's CDR3 is CASYHRDRVGEQYF. CDR3 coding DNA: TGTGCCAGCTACCACCGGGACAGGGTGGGCGAGCAGTACTTC.

The J gene is TRBJ1-4, the V gene TRBV5-8, with D possibly being TRBD1 (6 bases). Germline V gene data show CDR1 as SGHTS and CDR2 as YDEGEE. CDR3 length: 14 residues. Trimming cost V 2 bases and J 8 bases, with 13 bases left between them. This CDR3 is CASSFGGLEEKLFF. DNA for the CDR3: TGTGCCAGCAGCTTCGGGGGGCTGGAAGAAAAACTGTTTTTT. The full variable domain, completed using reference TRBV5-8 and TRBJ1-4, is EAGVTQSPTHLIKTRGQQATLRCSPISGHTSVYWYQQALGLGLQFLLWYDEGEERNRGNFPPRFSGRQFPNYSSELNVNALELEDSALYLCASSFGGLEEKLFFGSGTQLSVL.

This sequence joins TRBV29-1 and TRBJ2-7; TRBD1 might be the D (5 bases). The CDR3 sequence is 14 residues long. V lost 4 bases to trimming and J lost 7 bases, with 20 bases between them. Looked up from germline, CDR1 is SQVTM and CDR2 is ANQGSEA. This CDR3 reads CSVGGALLSKEQYF. The CDR3 DNA is TGCAGCGTTGGGGGCGCCCTTCTCTCTAAGGAGCAGTACTTC.